These T cell receptor beta chains were read from a single sample in a study of T cells in Graves' hyperthyroidism and ophthalmopathy. Each CDR3 protein gets one entry after TCRdb re-called the multiplex PCR reads with MiXCR. The sample contains some 510,000 distinct CDR3 sequences, under 60% of which appear only once. Material for sequencing was peripheral blood or thyroid tissue (not recorded which). These receptors were taken from a woman younger than 35 with Graves' hyperthyroidism. The CDR3 runs from the conserved cysteine through the conserved F or W. A D gene is named only where the DNA matches it firmly. The size field is filled for only some rows; it gives once, few, many or a size class.

d_call	clone_size	v_call	j_call	cdr3_aa	cdr3_nt
-	-	TRBV7-2	TRBJ2-2	CASSPGVLPGELFF	TGTGCCAGCAGCCCTGGGGTACTGCCCGGGGAGCTGTTTTTT
TRBD1	-	TRBV10-3	TRBJ1-4	CAISGGQGDEKLFF	TGTGCCATCAGTGGAGGACAGGGAGATGAAAAACTGTTTTTT
TRBD1	-	TRBV29-1	TRBJ1-2	CSVGRGQAIGYTF	TGCAGCGTTGGAAGGGGACAGGCAATTGGCTACACCTTC
-	-	TRBV7-8	TRBJ1-6	CASSSPRDISPLHF	TGTGCCAGCAGCTCCCCCCGTGATATTTCACCCCTCCACTTT
-	few	TRBV20-1	TRBJ1-1	CSARRQETHTEAFF	TGCAGTGCTAGACGGCAGGAGACACACACTGAAGCTTTCTTT
-	-	TRBV7-2	TRBJ1-5	CASSLPDSSGASNQPQHF	TGTGCCAGCAGTCTCCCTGACAGTAGTGGGGCTAGCAATCAGCCCCAGCATTTT
TRBD1	few	TRBV29-1	TRBJ2-7	CSVGGTGTGPEQYF	TGCAGCGTCGGGGGGACCGGGACAGGGCCCGAGCAGTACTTC
TRBD1	few	TRBV7-9	TRBJ1-2	CASSLDGTGGDGYTF	TGTGCCAGCAGCTTAGACGGGACAGGGGGCGATGGCTACACCTTC
-	few	TRBV3-1	TRBJ1-6	CASSQDVARVGSPLHF	TGTGCCAGCAGCCAAGATGTCGCGCGGGTGGGATCACCCCTCCACTTT
-	-	TRBV15	TRBJ2-7	CATSRLTVSYEQYF	TGTGCCACCAGCAGGTTGACGGTCTCCTACGAGCAGTACTTC
-	-	TRBV4-1	TRBJ2-7	CASRAQGGPYEQYF	TGCGCCAGCAGGGCACAGGGTGGCCCCTACGAGCAGTACTTC
-	-	TRBV7-3	TRBJ2-6	CASRYRISGANVLTF	TGTGCCAGCAGGTACCGGATTTCTGGGGCCAACGTCCTGACTTTC
-	-	TRBV29-1	TRBJ1-1	CSVLGAVSTEAFF	TGCAGCGTTCTAGGGGCGGTGAGCACTGAAGCTTTCTTT
TRBD2	-	TRBV7-2	TRBJ2-5	CASSPNRLAGPQETQYF	TGTGCCAGCAGCCCCAACCGACTAGCGGGACCACAAGAGACCCAGTACTTC
TRBD2	few	TRBV7-9	TRBJ2-7	CASSRGLAGPEQYF	TGTGCCAGCAGCCGTGGACTAGCGGGACCCGAGCAGTACTTC
TRBD1	-	TRBV29-1	TRBJ1-4	CSVEQGQINEKLFF	TGCAGCGTTGAACAGGGACAGATCAATGAAAAACTGTTTTTT
-	many	TRBV29-1	TRBJ2-7	CSVVTNYEQYF	TGCAGCGTTGTTACGAACTACGAGCAGTACTTC
-	many	TRBV25-1	TRBJ1-6	CASSELAIPNSPLHF	TGTGCCAGCAGTGAACTTGCCATTCCTAATTCACCCCTCCACTTT
TRBD1	-	TRBV7-9	TRBJ1-5	CASSPRDRGGNQPQHF	TGTGCCAGCAGCCCAAGGGACAGGGGAGGCAATCAGCCCCAGCATTTT
-	many	TRBV15	TRBJ1-5	CATSRDAGYSNQPQHF	TGTGCCACCAGCAGAGACGCGGGGTATAGCAATCAGCCCCAGCATTTT
TRBD1	few	TRBV7-3	TRBJ1-2	CATRRTGEAAEGYTF	TGTGCCACGAGACGGACAGGAGAGGCCGCGGAGGGCTACACCTTC
-	-	TRBV6-8	TRBJ2-2	CASRRGTVNTGELFF	TGTGCCAGCAGACGAGGGACGGTAAACACCGGGGAGCTGTTTTTT
-	-	TRBV9	TRBJ1-1	CASSPQTGANTEAFF	TGTGCCAGCAGCCCCCAGACAGGAGCGAACACTGAAGCTTTCTTT
TRBD1	few	TRBV14	TRBJ1-1	CASSRTGRSEAFF	TGTGCCAGCAGCCGGACAGGGAGGTCTGAAGCTTTCTTT
TRBD1	-	TRBV7-9	TRBJ2-2	CASSFQRQGLYTGELFF	TGTGCCAGCAGCTTCCAACGACAGGGCTTGTACACCGGGGAGCTGTTTTTT
TRBD1	-	TRBV10-3	TRBJ2-5	CAISGVTGALETQYF	TGTGCCATCAGTGGGGTGACAGGGGCCTTAGAGACCCAGTACTTC
-	once	TRBV6-1	TRBJ1-1	CASSEEAVRSTEAFF	TGTGCCAGCAGTGAAGAGGCAGTACGATCCACTGAAGCTTTCTTT
TRBD1	-	TRBV7-2	TRBJ1-6	CASSHREGQGDSPLHF	TGTGCCAGCAGCCATCGAGAAGGACAGGGAGATTCACCCCTCCACTTT
TRBD1	-	TRBV15	TRBJ2-5	CATSSVPGQEIQETQYF	TGTGCCACCAGCAGTGTCCCGGGACAGGAAATCCAAGAGACCCAGTACTTC
-	-	TRBV10-2	TRBJ2-5	CASRRRQETQYF	TGTGCCAGCAGACGCCGGCAAGAGACCCAGTACTTC
TRBD1	-	TRBV7-9	TRBJ2-5	CASRGDRATQETQYF	TGTGCCAGCAGAGGGGACAGGGCCACTCAAGAGACCCAGTACTTC
TRBD2	-	TRBV11-3	TRBJ2-7	CASSSGTSQNEQYF	TGTGCCAGCAGTTCAGGGACTAGTCAGAACGAGCAGTACTTC
-	-	TRBV27	TRBJ1-4	CASSPGVWANEKLFF	TGTGCCAGCAGTCCAGGGGTTTGGGCTAATGAAAAACTGTTTTTT
-	-	TRBV25-1	TRBJ1-2	CANSGSTYGYTF	TGTGCCAACAGTGGGAGTACCTATGGCTACACCTTC
TRBD1	many	TRBV24-1	TRBJ1-2	CATSDPLPTGNYGYTF	TGTGCCACCAGTGATCCCCTCCCGACAGGGAACTATGGCTACACCTTC
-	-	TRBV2	TRBJ1-1	CASRDSSGMNTEAFF	TGTGCCAGCAGAGATAGTTCAGGAATGAACACTGAAGCTTTCTTT
-	many	TRBV7-9	TRBJ1-2	CASSLGRGHTFYGYTF	TGTGCCAGCAGCTTGGGGCGAGGACATACGTTCTATGGCTACACCTTC
-	-	TRBV6-2/TRBV6-3	TRBJ1-6	CASSYSGAGLRKNSPLHF	TGTGCCAGCAGTTACTCGGGAGCAGGGTTGAGGAAGAATTCACCCCTCCACTTT
TRBD1	-	TRBV20-1	TRBJ1-2	CRAGQGHGYTF	TGCAGAGCGGGACAGGGTCATGGCTACACCTTC
-	many	TRBV2	TRBJ2-6	CASSEPGSGANVLTF	TGTGCCAGCAGCGAACCCGGCTCTGGGGCCAACGTCCTGACTTTC
-	few	TRBV20-1	TRBJ1-2	CSARGPSDYGYTF	TGCAGTGCTAGGGGGCCGAGTGACTATGGCTACACCTTC
-	-	TRBV25-1	TRBJ1-2	CAETGANYGYTF	TGTGCCGAGACAGGAGCTAACTATGGCTACACCTTC
-	few	TRBV2	TRBJ1-1	CASSDEQGNRGNEAFF	TGTGCCAGCAGTGACGAGCAGGGCAATAGAGGAAATGAAGCTTTCTTT
TRBD1	-	TRBV7-2	TRBJ2-2	CASSTTGAGTGELFF	TGTGCCAGCAGCACGACAGGGGCGGGCACCGGGGAGCTGTTTTTT
-	-	TRBV25-1	TRBJ1-1	CTSSQTAKNTEASF	TGTACCAGCAGTCAGACAGCCAAGAACACTGAAGCTTCCTTT
TRBD2	-	TRBV10-3	TRBJ2-5	CAISEGPSGETQYF	TGTGCCATCAGTGAAGGTCCTAGCGGGGAGACCCAGTACTTC
TRBD1	-	TRBV29-1	TRBJ2-6	CSVENRGRNSGANVLTF	TGCAGCGTAGAGAACAGGGGGCGAAACTCTGGGGCCAACGTCCTGACTTTC
-	many	TRBV24-1	TRBJ2-7	CATKGGYEQYF	TGTGCCACCAAAGGAGGATACGAGCAGTACTTC
TRBD2	many	TRBV2	TRBJ2-7	CASLGLAEIYEQYF	TGTGCCAGCTTGGGACTAGCGGAAATCTACGAGCAGTACTTC
TRBD1	many	TRBV15	TRBJ1-4	CATSGPGTGNEKLFF	TGTGCCACCAGCGGGCCTGGGACAGGGAATGAAAAACTGTTTTTT
-	many	TRBV29-1	TRBJ1-4	CSVLGPTNEKLFF	TGCAGCGTTCTGGGACCAACTAATGAAAAACTGTTTTTT
TRBD1	-	TRBV7-3	TRBJ1-4	CASSPIFGQGNEKLFF	TGTGCCAGCTCACCAATTTTCGGACAGGGGAATGAAAAACTGTTTTTT
TRBD1	-	TRBV19	TRBJ1-2	CASSIGVTGALYGYTF	TGTGCCAGTAGTATCGGAGTGACAGGGGCTCTCTATGGCTACACCTTC
-	-	TRBV19	TRBJ1-5	CASKEVRGSNQPQHF	TGTGCCAGTAAAGAGGTGAGGGGTAGCAATCAGCCCCAGCATTTT